The clone carrying this TCR beta chain came up a few times. Antigen unknown. This CDR3 is 13 amino acids long. Germline loops: CDR1 SEHNR, CDR2 FQNEAQ (reference sequence). V gave up 4 bases and J gave up 7 bases, with 13 bases separating them. Using its own MiXCR run on the 5' RACE reads, TCRdb lists one record per CDR3 protein. In the table there are some 450,000 distinct CDR3 sequences, about 20% of which are singletons. The sample originates from a study of T-cell memory formation after mild COVID-19. Notes on the study in general: Second-wave clones reaching peak frequency on day 37 lacked confirmed SARS-CoV-2 specificity. Mainly in CM and EM were contracting CD4+ clones; CD8+ were in EMRA. Balance between CD4 and CD8 was seen in clones contracting day 15 to 85, and a CD4+ lean was seen in later expanders.

The sample comprised PBMCs or a T cell subset sorted from them (not recorded which). V and J are TRBV7-9 and TRBJ1-1; maybe TRBD1 (5 bases). The receptor was isolated from an adult woman who had mild COVID-19 (a few samples of this study predate the infection). Cell type and time point are not known. The CDR3 loop is CASSSSDSNEAFF. The CDR3 DNA follows: TGTGCCAGCAGCTCATCCGACAGCAATGAAGCTTTCTTT.